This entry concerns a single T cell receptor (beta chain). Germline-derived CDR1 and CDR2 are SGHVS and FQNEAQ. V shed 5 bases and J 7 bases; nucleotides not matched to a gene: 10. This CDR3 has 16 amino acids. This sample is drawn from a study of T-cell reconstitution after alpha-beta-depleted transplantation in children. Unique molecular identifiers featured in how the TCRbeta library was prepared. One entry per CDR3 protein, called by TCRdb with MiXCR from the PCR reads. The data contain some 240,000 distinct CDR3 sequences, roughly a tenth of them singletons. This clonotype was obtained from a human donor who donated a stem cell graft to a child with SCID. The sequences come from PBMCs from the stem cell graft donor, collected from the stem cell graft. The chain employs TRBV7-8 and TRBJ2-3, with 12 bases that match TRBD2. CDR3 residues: CASSRASGGAKNTQYF. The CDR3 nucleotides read TGTGCCAGCAGCAGGGCTAGCGGGGGGGCTAAAAATACGCAGTATTTT.